Below, 32 T cell receptor beta chains from the same sample are listed, as sequenced in a study of blood T cell repertoires in COVID-19. The data were produced by immunoSEQ multiplex PCR, yet TCRdb's version contains in-frame clones alone and is incomplete. This table holds approximately 110,000 clones, about three quarters found once. Sequencing was done on a sample of peripheral blood. The receptors come from a human donor in a cohort sampled during active or convalescent COVID-19.

V and J are TRBV11-2 and TRBJ2-1; TRBD2 aligns across 9 bases. Germline CDR1 reads SGHAT; CDR2 reads FQNNGV. Losses at the gene ends were 4 bases for V and 8 bases for J; bases not matched to a gene: 12. The CDR3 totals 16 residues. This CDR3 is CASSSYSGGLNDEQFF. The CDR3 region has the DNA TGTGCCAGCAGCTCATATAGCGGGGGTCTTAACGATGAGCAGTTCTTC. Together with reference TRBV11-2 and TRBJ2-1, the CDR3 gives the full variable domain: EAGVAQSPRYKIIEKRQSVAFWCNPISGHATLYWYQQILGQGPKLLIQFQNNGVVDDSQLPKDRFSAERLKGVDSTLKIQPAKLEDSAVYLCASSSYSGGLNDEQFFGPGTRLTVL.

This rearrangement joins TRBV19 to TRBJ2-1, with 11 bases aligning to TRBD1. This CDR3 is 15 amino acids long. CDR1 LNHDA and CDR2 SQIVND come from the germline V gene (reference sequence). After removal of 6 bases from V and 7 bases from J, the junction contained 8 bases not matched to a gene. CDR3 nucleotides: TGTGCCAGTAGGGACAGGGGGCGACTTCGTAATGAGCAGTTCTTC. Its translation is CASRDRGRLRNEQFF.

J is TRBJ2-1 and V is TRBV6-1, with TRBD2 matching 12 bases. The V and J ends lost 1 base and 3 bases, in that order; junction bases with no gene match: 4. Germline V gives CDR1 MNHNS, CDR2 SASEGT. This CDR3 comprises 17 residues. The CDR3 region is CASSEETSGRFYNEQFF. In DNA form, the CDR3 reads TGTGCCAGCAGTGAAGAGACTAGCGGGAGATTCTACAATGAGCAGTTCTTC.

This clone showed up just once. V usage is TRBV19 and J usage is TRBJ1-2, with TRBD1 identical over 7 bases. The germline CDR1 and CDR2 sequences are LNHDA and SQIVND (reference sequence). The CDR3 has 14 amino acids. J gave up 5 bases and V 5 bases, and 8 bases lay outside the gene matches. The CDR3 loop reads CASSRLTGSYGYTF. DNA of the CDR3: TGTGCCAGTAGTCGTCTGACAGGGTCATATGGCTACACCTTC.

The chain combines TRBV19 with TRBJ2-3, with 9 nucleotides matching TRBD1. V trimming: 1 base; J trimming: 4 bases; junction bases outside the gene matches: 3. This CDR3 is built from 15 residues. CDR1 LNHDA and CDR2 SQIVND come from the germline V gene (reference sequence). The CDR3 reads CASSIVGQGPDTQYF. CDR3 in DNA: TGTGCCAGTAGTATAGTCGGACAGGGGCCAGATACGCAGTATTTT.

V usage is TRBV7-9 and J usage is TRBJ1-1, with D maybe TRBD1 (6 bases). The CDR3 extends over 12 amino acids. Germline values: CDR1 SEHNR, CDR2 FQNEAQ (reference sequence). V was clipped by 4 bases and J by 10 bases, with 13 bases between them. CDR3 nucleotides: TGTGCCAGCAGCTGGGGGACACTCGTAGCTTTCTTT. Amino acid sequence: CASSWGTLVAFF.

The chain carries TRBV18 and TRBJ2-7; D may be TRBD1 (5 bases). CDR3 length equals 14 residues. Germline assignment: CDR1 KGHSH and CDR2 LQKENI. Trimming took off 6 bases at V and 3 bases at J, with 15 bases between the two ends. CDR3 residues: CASSIGVQGYEQYF. In nucleotides, the CDR3 is TGTGCCAGCTCGATAGGGGTCCAAGGCTACGAGCAGTACTTC.

The chain links TRBV6-6 to TRBJ2-5; 9 bases align to TRBD2. CDR3 length: 16 amino acids. V lost 3 bases, J lost 4 bases, and 9 bases stayed unmatched. The germline CDR1 and CDR2 sequences are MNHNY and SVGAGI (reference sequence). The CDR3, as DNA: TGTGCCAGCAGTTATAAGGCGGGAGGGCCTGGAGAGACCCAGTACTTC. Protein product: CASSYKAGGPGETQYF.

This clone was seen once. The CDR3 here is CAWSGLAGDNEQFF. CDR3 DNA sequence: TGTGCCTGGAGTGGGTTAGCGGGAGACAATGAGCAGTTCTTC. The rearrangement links TRBV30 to TRBJ2-1; 9 bases are shared with TRBD2. CDR3 size: 14 residues. Trimming took 1 base from V and 5 from J; bases not matched to a gene: 3. The V gene's germline CDR1 is GTSNPN and CDR2 SVGIG (reference sequence). Supplemented by reference TRBV30 and TRBJ2-1, the full variable domain reads SQTIHQWPATLVQPVGSPLSLECTVEGTSNPNLYWYRQAAGRGLQLLFYSVGIGQISSEVPQNLSASRPQDRQFILSSKKLLLSDSGFYLCAWSGLAGDNEQFFGPGTRLTVL.

CDR3 sequence reads: CASSFSLSQGTQYF. The CDR3 DNA is TGTGCCAGCAGCTTCAGTCTGTCGCAGGGTACGCAGTATTTT. V is TRBV7-9 and J is TRBJ2-3; D is possibly TRBD1 (5 bases). From germline, CDR1 is SEHNR and CDR2 FQNEAQ (reference sequence). CDR3 length: 14 residues. The V and J ends lost 3 bases and 8 bases respectively, with 15 bases between them.

The chain links TRBV7-2 to TRBJ2-6; no definite D call. V lost 3 bases and J 0 bases, leaving 6 bases between the germline ends. Germline V gene data show CDR1 as SGHTA and CDR2 as FQGNSA. The CDR3 has 15 residues. CDR3 DNA sequence: TGTGCCAGCAGCTTGCGTAACTCTGGGGCCAACGTCCTGACTTTC. This codes for CASSLRNSGANVLTF.

The chain recombines TRBV7-9 with TRBJ1-2; 10 bases fit TRBD1. CDR3 length: 15 amino acids. Germline assignment: CDR1 SEHNR and CDR2 FQNEAQ (reference sequence). J lost 4 bases, V lost 4 bases, and 6 bases had no gene match. CDR3 DNA sequence: TGTGCCAGCAGCTACCGGGACAGGGGTATCTATGGCTACACCTTC. Protein product: CASSYRDRGIYGYTF.

This chain uses TRBV5-1 with TRBJ2-5; D might be TRBD1 (5 bases). The germline CDR1 and CDR2 sequences are SGHRS and YFSETQ. The CDR3 sequence is 14 residues long. Trimming cost V 4 bases and J 4 bases, with 14 bases left between them. CDR3 nucleotide sequence: TGCGCCAGCAGCATATCAGGGTTTGGAGAGACCCAGTACTTC. Its translation: CASSISGFGETQYF.

This clone was observed a handful of times. This rearrangement joins TRBV9 to TRBJ1-6; 7 positions match TRBD1. Looked up from germline, CDR1 is SGDLS and CDR2 is YYNGEE. The CDR3 runs to 14 residues. The V gene end was trimmed by 2 bases and the J gene end by 6 bases; junction bases not matched to a gene: 2. CDR3 region: CASSVTGANSPLHF. The CDR3 region has the DNA TGTGCCAGCAGCGTTACAGGGGCTAATTCACCCCTCCACTTT.

This chain connects TRBV6-2 or TRBV6-3 to TRBJ2-4, with D possibly being TRBD2 (9 bases). Trimming cost V 0 bases and J 8 bases, with 23 bases left between them. The CDR3 is made up of 18 amino acids. Germline CDR1 MNHEY, CDR2 SVGEGT. This CDR3 reads CASSYSAGGTGTGDIQYF. The CDR3 DNA is TGTGCCAGCAGTTACTCGGCGGGGGGGACAGGTACTGGGGACATTCAGTACTTC.

The chain links TRBV12-3 or TRBV12-4 to TRBJ2-1, with D unresolved. The CDR3 extends over 11 amino acids. V lost 8 bases and J 6 bases, leaving 8 bases between the germline ends. CDR3 region: CASSQFNEQFF. CDR3 DNA sequence: TGTGCCAGCTCTCAGTTCAATGAGCAGTTCTTC.

The V and J genes are TRBV7-2 and TRBJ1-2; tentatively, D is TRBD1 (5 bases). V lost 5 bases to trimming and J lost 2 bases, with 15 bases between them. The CDR3 length is 15 residues. Germline V lookup: CDR1 SGHTA, CDR2 FQGNSA. DNA of the CDR3: TGTGCCAGCAGCCGGGCGGGGGTAGAGAACTATGGCTACACCTTC. Protein: CASSRAGVENYGYTF.

In its sample, this clone was seen a few times. The chain is built from TRBV5-6 and TRBJ1-4, with 9 positions matching TRBD1. With 4 bases clipped from V and 8 bases from J, the junction kept 12 bases outside the gene matches. The CDR3 sequence is 16 residues long. The V gene's germline CDR1 is SGHDT and CDR2 YYEEEE. The CDR3 DNA follows: TGTGCCAGCAGCCTGATCGGGACAGGGAGGGTGGAAAAACTGTTTTTT. Residues: CASSLIGTGRVEKLFF.

J is TRBJ2-1 and V is TRBV5-1; possibly TRBD2 for D (6 bases). Germline loops: CDR1 SGHRS, CDR2 YFSETQ. V was trimmed by 4 bases and J by 5 bases, leaving 16 bases between them. This CDR3 is built from 15 residues. The CDR3, as DNA: TGCGCCAGCAGCCTGATTCGGACTACCGACAATGAGCAGTTCTTC. Translated, it gives CASSLIRTTDNEQFF.

This clone has a single count. The CDR3 loop reads CASSLDRNPHYGYTF. The CDR3 DNA sequence: TGTGCCAGCAGCTTGGACAGAAATCCGCACTATGGCTACACCTTC. The chain employs TRBV11-2 and TRBJ1-2; weak D call: TRBD1 (6 bases). Germline CDR1 is SGHAT and CDR2 is FQNNGV. The V end was cut by 3 bases, the J end by 3 bases, with 14 bases between. CDR3 length: 15 amino acids.

This sequence joins TRBV5-1 and TRBJ1-1; tentative D call: TRBD1 (5 bases). The V gene lost 6 bases and the J gene lost 6 bases, with 15 bases spanning the gap. Germline V gene data show CDR1 as SGHRS and CDR2 as YFSETQ. The CDR3 has 13 amino acids. CDR3 sequence: CASTPGGSSEAFF. CDR3 DNA: TGCGCCAGCACCCCGGGGGGATCGTCTGAAGCTTTCTTT.

This chain links TRBV7-9 with TRBJ2-2; 15 positions agree with TRBD2. There are 19 residues in the CDR3. Trimming took 4 bases from V and 0 from J; bases not matched to a gene: 6. Looked up from germline, CDR1 is SEHNR and CDR2 is FQNEAQ (reference sequence). The CDR3 region is CASSSPGLAGGPNTGELFF. In DNA, the CDR3 is TGTGCCAGCAGCTCACCGGGACTAGCGGGGGGACCGAACACCGGGGAGCTGTTTTTT.

The rearrangement links TRBV28 to TRBJ1-2; the D gene is possibly TRBD1 (6 bases). Germline assignment: CDR1 MDHEN and CDR2 SYDVKM. The CDR3 spans 15 residues. V shed 3 bases and J shed 8 bases, with 19 bases lying between them. The CDR3 nucleotides are TGTGCCAGCAGTTTTGGGGGCAGGGATCGCGAGGGCTACACCTTC. Encoded protein: CASSFGGRDREGYTF.

There are a few counts of this clone. V and J are TRBV10-3 and TRBJ1-5, with 7 bases lining up with TRBD1. Trimming at V came to 10 bases and at J to 0 bases, leaving 6 bases not matched to a gene. CDR3 length: 14 amino acids. Germline CDR1 and CDR2: ENHRY and SYGVKD. Here the CDR3 reads CATWDSFSNQPQHF. The DNA of the CDR3 is TGTGCCACCTGGGACAGCTTTAGCAATCAGCCCCAGCATTTT.

The rearrangement uses TRBV7-2 and TRBJ1-1, with TRBD1 identical over 8 bases. CDR3 length equals 14 residues. Germline-derived CDR1 and CDR2 are SGHTA and FQGNSA. Trimming cost V 2 bases and J 6 bases; bases outside gene matches: 5. CDR3 region: CASSLQGAMAEAFF. CDR3 DNA sequence: TGTGCCAGCAGCTTACAGGGGGCGATGGCTGAAGCTTTCTTT. Full variable domain (missing parts from reference TRBV7-2 and TRBJ1-1): GAGVSQSPSNKVTEKGKDVELRCDPISGHTALYWYRQSLGQGLEFLIYFQGNSAPDKSGLPSDRFSAERTGGSVSTLTIQRTQQEDSAVYLCASSLQGAMAEAFFGQGTRLTVV.

This clone showed up just once. V gene TRBV7-8 combines with J gene TRBJ2-5; D might be TRBD1 (6 bases). The V end was cut by 3 bases, the J end by 5 bases, with 19 bases between. The CDR3 extends over 16 amino acids. Germline CDR1 is SGHVS and CDR2 is FQNEAQ. CDR3 nucleotides: TGTGCCAGCAGCTTCGCCCGTCAGGGGTACGGGGAGACCCAGTACTTC. Encoded protein: CASSFARQGYGETQYF. Drawing the rest from reference TRBV7-8 and TRBJ2-5, the complete variable domain is GAGVSQSPRYKVAKRGQDVALRCDPISGHVSLFWYQQALGQGPEFLTYFQNEAQLDKSGLPSDRFFAERPEGSVSTLKIQRTQQEDSAVYLCASSFARQGYGETQYFGPGTRLLVL.

This clone came up a few times. The rearrangement uses TRBV27 and TRBJ2-3; TRBD1 might be the D (6 bases). Germline CDR1 and CDR2: MNHEY and SMNVEV (reference sequence). Deletions cut 6 bases from V and 1 base from J, with 14 bases between. The CDR3 consists of 15 residues. CDR3 protein: CASRSTGLGTDTQYF. The CDR3 DNA reads TGTGCCAGCAGGTCGACAGGCTTGGGCACAGATACGCAGTATTTT.

The V call is TRBV28, the J call TRBJ2-1; D gene ambiguous. Germline V gives CDR1 MDHEN, CDR2 SYDVKM. Trimming took 10 bases from V and 0 from J, leaving 16 bases between them. The CDR3 runs to 15 residues. DNA for the CDR3: TGTGCCACCCACCCTTGGCTCAGCTCCTACAATGAGCAGTTCTTC. It encodes CATHPWLSSYNEQFF.

The chain uses TRBV5-1 and TRBJ2-3; D is uncertain. The V gene lost 0 bases and the J gene lost 0 bases, with 5 bases spanning the gap. The CDR3 has 14 residues. Germline values: CDR1 SGHRS, CDR2 YFSETQ. The CDR3 DNA follows: TGCGCCAGCAGCTTGGAGCTAAGCACAGATACGCAGTATTTT. It specifies CASSLELSTDTQYF.

The chain is built from TRBV5-6 and TRBJ1-6; D perhaps matches TRBD1 (5 bases). CDR3 size: 16 residues. Deletions cut 4 bases from V and 0 bases from J, with 11 bases between. Looked up from germline, CDR1 is SGHDT and CDR2 is YYEEEE. CDR3 region: CASSRTGGSYNSPLHF. The CDR3 bases are TGTGCCAGCAGCCGGACCGGGGGCTCCTATAATTCACCCCTCCACTTT. Filled out from reference TRBV5-6 and TRBJ1-6, the complete variable domain reads DAGVTQSPTHLIKTRGQQVTLRCSPKSGHDTVSWYQQALGQGPQFIFQYYEEEERQRGNFPDRFSGHQFPNYSSELNVNALLLGDSALYLCASSRTGGSYNSPLHFGNGTRLTVT.

The CDR3 protein is CASRKAGPIGETQYF. The CDR3 coding sequence is TGTGCCAGCAGGAAAGCGGGGCCGATAGGAGAGACCCAGTACTTC. The chain links TRBV7-2 to TRBJ2-5, with 7 positions matching TRBD2. The CDR3 loop spans 15 amino acids. The germline CDR1 and CDR2 sequences are SGHTA and FQGNSA. V trimming: 6 bases; J trimming: 4 bases; junction bases outside the gene matches: 11. Variable domain in full (rest from reference TRBV7-2 and TRBJ2-5): GAGVSQSPSNKVTEKGKDVELRCDPISGHTALYWYRQSLGQGLEFLIYFQGNSAPDKSGLPSDRFSAERTGGSVSTLTIQRTQQEDSAVYLCASRKAGPIGETQYFGPGTRLLVL.

The V call is TRBV28, the J call TRBJ1-6; D is unresolved. V shed 3 bases and J shed 8 bases, with 5 bases lying between them. CDR1 and CDR2 (germline): MDHEN, SYDVKM. The length of the CDR3 is 12 residues. CDR3 nucleotide sequence: TGTGCCAGCAGTTTTCGAGATTCACCCCTCCACTTT. As protein: CASSFRDSPLHF.